Listed below are T cell receptor beta chains from one sample, sequenced in a study of tumor-infiltrating lymphocytes in oesophageal squamous cell carcinoma. MiXCR, applied by TCRdb to the PCR reads, yields one record per CDR3 protein. The table includes over 10,000 distinct CDR3 sequences, about half detected once. The sequencing sample was made of normal esophageal tissue next to the tumor. The receptors here all came from a male donor with esophageal squamous cell carcinoma. The CDR3 runs from the conserved cysteine through the conserved F or W. A D gene is named only where the DNA matches it firmly. Clone size is not always given. Where it is, it says once, few, many or a class for expanded clones.

j_call clone_size v_call d_call cdr3_nt cdr3_aa
TRBJ2-3 medium-sized TRBV27 - TGTGCCAGCAGTTCACTCGGGGATTTATTCACAGATACGCAGTATTTT CASSSLGDLFTDTQYF
TRBJ2-2 - TRBV2 - TGTGCCAGCGTCGTTCAAGCGCTCAACACCGGGGAGCTGTTTTTT CASVVQALNTGELFF
TRBJ1-2 - TRBV7-2 - TGTGCCAGCAGCCCCTTACCCGACAGATTTAACTATGGCTACACCTTC CASSPLPDRFNYGYTF
TRBJ2-3 - TRBV7-8 - TGTGCCAGCAGCTTACGGGTCGATACGCAGTATTTT CASSLRVDTQYF
TRBJ1-2 - TRBV18 - TGTGCCAGCTCACCTAACGGGAACGCGTACTATGGCTACACCTTC CASSPNGNAYYGYTF
TRBJ2-7 medium-sized TRBV7-9 - TGTGCCAGCAGCTCCGGGATTTACGAGCAGTACTTC CASSSGIYEQYF
TRBJ1-1 few TRBV19 - TGTGCCAGTACCAACAACGGGGGGACGAGGGAAGCTTTCTTT CASTNNGGTREAFF
TRBJ2-3 - TRBV7-8 TRBD2 TGTGCCAGCAGCTTGATACTAGCGGGAGGAAAAACAGATACGCAGTATTTT CASSLILAGGKTDTQYF
TRBJ2-7 - TRBV28 - TGTGCCAGCAGTAAGGAAACAACCTACGAGCAGTACTTC CASSKETTYEQYF
TRBJ2-7 - TRBV11-2 TRBD2 TGTGCCAGCAGCTCACTAGCGGGACCTTCCAATGAGCAGTACTTC CASSSLAGPSNEQYF
TRBJ2-5 - TRBV24-1 - TGTGCCAGCAGTCCCGTCGGACGGGGGAAGGTAGAGACCCAGTACTTC CASSPVGRGKVETQYF
TRBJ1-1 many TRBV2 - TGTGCCAGCAGTTTAGACAGAAACACTGAAGCTTTCTTT CASSLDRNTEAFF
TRBJ2-2 - TRBV20-1 - TGCAGTGCTAGAGCGGACACCGGGGAGCTGTTTTTT CSARADTGELFF
TRBJ1-1 - TRBV7-6 TRBD1 TGTGCCAGCAGCCCAGGACAGGGGGCCTCCGAGCCGTACTTT CASSPGQGASEPYF
TRBJ2-3 many TRBV5-1 - TGCGCCAGCAGCTTGGAACATAGCACAGATACGCAGTATTTT CASSLEHSTDTQYF
TRBJ2-2 many TRBV18 - TGTGCCAGCTCAGAACTAATGAACACCGGGGAGCTGTTTTTT CASSELMNTGELFF
TRBJ2-5 - TRBV7-9 TRBD2 TGTGCCAGCAGCTTAGCGACTATAGCGGGAGTTCGAGAGACCCAGTACTTC CASSLATIAGVRETQYF
TRBJ2-2 few TRBV7-3 TRBD1 TGTGCCAGCAGCCCTACAGGGGGGCACACCGGGGAGCTGTTTTTT CASSPTGGHTGELFF
TRBJ2-1 - TRBV7-9 TRBD2 TGTGCCAACGAGGGACTAGCGGTTGAGCAGTTCTTC CANEGLAVEQFF
TRBJ2-7 - TRBV7-6 TRBD2 TGTGCCAGCAGCTTGTCGTCAGCGGGGATCTACGAGCAGTACTTC CASSLSSAGIYEQYF
TRBJ2-3 few TRBV6-1 TRBD2 TGTGCCAGCAGTGACGGGCGGAGACTAGCGGGAGGTTGGTTAGATACGCAGTATTTT CASSDGRRLAGGWLDTQYF
TRBJ2-7 - TRBV11-2 TRBD2 TGTGCCAGCAGCTTAGTAGCGGGGAGCTACGAGCAGTACTTC CASSLVAGSYEQYF
TRBJ2-1 few TRBV7-2 - TGTGCCAGCAGCCTCGACGGAAGCTCCTACAATGAGCAGTTCTTC CASSLDGSSYNEQFF
TRBJ1-2 many TRBV11-2 TRBD1 TGTGCCAGCAGACCAGGGGGCGCCAGCTATGGCTACACCTTC CASRPGGASYGYTF
TRBJ2-1 medium-sized TRBV6-4 - TGTGCCAGCAGTGAGAAGCTGGAGAATGAGCAGTTCTTC CASSEKLENEQFF
TRBJ2-7 many TRBV6-6 - TGTGCCAGCAGTTACTCGGCTACAGCTGAATACGAGCAGTACTTC CASSYSATAEYEQYF
TRBJ1-1 medium-sized TRBV7-2 - TGTGCCAGCAGCCCCATGGGAGAGTCCACTGAAGCTTTCTTT CASSPMGESTEAFF
TRBJ2-1 - TRBV7-6 TRBD2 TGTGCCAGCAGCTTCCGGACCGGGACTAGCGGGAGCTCCTACAATGAGCAGTTCTTC CASSFRTGTSGSSYNEQFF
TRBJ1-4 - TRBV7-6 - TGTGCCAGCAGCTTCACTGAAAAACTGTTTTTT CASSFTEKLFF
TRBJ2-7 large TRBV7-8 - TGTGCCAGCAGCTTTAAACAGGGCCCATCCTACGAGCAGTACTTC CASSFKQGPSYEQYF
TRBJ1-1 once TRBV6-8 - TGTGCCAGCAGTTACATAGGGGATGAAGCTTTCTTT CASSYIGDEAFF
TRBJ2-1 many TRBV14 TRBD2 TGTGCCAGCAGCCAAGAGTATCGACTAGCGTACTACAATGAGCAGTTCTTC CASSQEYRLAYYNEQFF